This T cell receptor (beta chain) is drawn from a study of blood T cell repertoires in COVID-19. Overall study context: From T cells, B-cell-depleted T cells, or PBMCs came the material, which was cDNA or gDNA.

V lost 5 bases and J lost 0; bases outside the gene matches: 8. This CDR3 region has 16 residues. CDR1 is SGHRS and CDR2 is YFSETQ in the germline V gene. Enrolled through a virtual design, the participants were between roughly 18 and 90 years of age and came from about two dozen US areas. Recovered Cohort 3 donors showed two negative PCRs, clearance, or symptom resolution. Authors' data handling: Reference gene primer amplification in the assay estimated nucleated cell counts. Produced via immunoSEQ multiplex PCR; TCRdb's table is partial and in-frame only. The D gene and trimming were derived from the DNA, and the V and J assignments and clone size from that table. The sample includes about 200,000 clones, 89% seen only once; the top ten take approximately 8%.

Sequencing used PBMCs or T cells enriched from blood (not recorded which). The clonotype was recovered from a young woman who had recovered from COVID-19. The chain couples TRBV5-1 to TRBJ2-1; TRBD2 aligns across 7 bases. In DNA form, the CDR3 reads TGCGCCAGCAGAGAAACCCCTAGCGGCTCCTACAATGAGCAGTTCTTC. Amino acid sequence: CASRETPSGSYNEQFF.